A selection of T cell receptor beta chains follows, all from one sample in a study of cytomegalovirus exposure and HLA in healthy donors. Only in-frame clones appear in the TCRdb table, and some are missing; sequencing was by immunoSEQ multiplex PCR. The profile covers some 190,000 clones, with roughly 88% appearing a single time and around 1.6% taken by the ten largest. Sequenced: PBMCs. The receptors here all came from a woman between 18 and 29 years old in good health and CMV-seronegative. The CDR3 runs from the conserved cysteine through the conserved F or W. A D gene is named only where the DNA matches it firmly. Size values are once, few and many counts, or a class for expanded clones, and some rows have none.

J gene: TRBJ2-1; clone size: NA; V gene: TRBV20-1; D gene: NA; CDR3 protein: CSARGGDEQFF; CDR3 DNA: TGCAGTGCTAGGGGAGGTGATGAGCAGTTCTTC
J gene: TRBJ2-7; clone size: NA; V gene: TRBV9; D gene: TRBD1; CDR3 protein: CASSLDRVTYEQYF; CDR3 DNA: TGTGCCAGCAGCCTGGACAGGGTTACCTACGAGCAGTACTTC
J gene: TRBJ1-1; clone size: NA; V gene: TRBV29-1; D gene: TRBD1; CDR3 protein: CSVARTGDLNTEAFF; CDR3 DNA: TGCAGCGTTGCGAGGACAGGGGACTTGAACACTGAAGCTTTCTTT
J gene: TRBJ2-3; clone size: many; V gene: TRBV5-1; D gene: TRBD1; CDR3 protein: CASSLGRGRGTDTQYF; CDR3 DNA: TGCGCCAGCAGCTTGGGCAGGGGGCGAGGGACAGATACGCAGTATTTT
J gene: TRBJ1-2; clone size: NA; V gene: TRBV5-6; D gene: TRBD1; CDR3 protein: CASSFSGTVHGYTF; CDR3 DNA: TGTGCCAGCAGCTTTAGCGGGACAGTTCATGGCTACACCTTC
J gene: TRBJ1-1; clone size: NA; V gene: TRBV27; D gene: NA; CDR3 protein: CASRSTLVARAFF; CDR3 DNA: TGTGCCAGCAGGTCTACCCTGGTGGCGCGGGCTTTCTTT
J gene: TRBJ2-1; clone size: NA; V gene: TRBV4-1; D gene: NA; CDR3 protein: CASSQGGQPNEQFF; CDR3 DNA: TGCGCCAGCAGCCAAGGAGGACAGCCCAATGAGCAGTTCTTC
J gene: TRBJ2-3; clone size: once; V gene: TRBV27; D gene: TRBD2; CDR3 protein: CASSSGTGTDTQYF; CDR3 DNA: TGTGCCAGTAGTAGCGGGACCGGCACAGATACGCAGTATTTT
J gene: TRBJ1-4; clone size: NA; V gene: TRBV9; D gene: NA; CDR3 protein: CASSLFGGTNEKLFF; CDR3 DNA: TGTGCCAGCAGCCTGTTCGGGGGTACTAATGAAAAACTGTTTTTT
J gene: TRBJ2-5; clone size: NA; V gene: TRBV7-3; D gene: NA; CDR3 protein: CASSPFGEETQYF; CDR3 DNA: TGTGCCAGCAGCCCGTTCGGGGAAGAGACCCAGTACTTC
J gene: TRBJ2-1; clone size: NA; V gene: TRBV6-6; D gene: TRBD1; CDR3 protein: CASSPRTGGYNEQFF; CDR3 DNA: TGTGCCAGCAGTCCCCGGACAGGGGGCTACAATGAGCAGTTCTTC
J gene: TRBJ2-2; clone size: NA; V gene: TRBV4-1; D gene: TRBD2; CDR3 protein: CASSQGLLAGGWSTGELFF; CDR3 DNA: TGCGCCAGCAGCCAAGGGCTGCTAGCGGGAGGGTGGTCGACCGGGGAGCTGTTTTTT
J gene: TRBJ1-6; clone size: NA; V gene: TRBV6-5; D gene: TRBD1; CDR3 protein: CASSLTGGASYSPLHF; CDR3 DNA: TGTGCCAGCAGTTTGACAGGGGGCGCATCATATTCACCCCTCCACTTT
J gene: TRBJ2-7; clone size: NA; V gene: TRBV5-1; D gene: NA; CDR3 protein: CASSDLGVVHEQYF; CDR3 DNA: TGCGCCAGCAGCGATTTGGGAGTAGTCCACGAGCAGTACTTC
J gene: TRBJ2-2; clone size: NA; V gene: TRBV19; D gene: NA; CDR3 protein: CASMERGRDTGELFF; CDR3 DNA: TGTGCCAGTATGGAAAGGGGAAGGGACACCGGGGAGCTGTTTTTT
J gene: TRBJ1-2; clone size: NA; V gene: TRBV4-1; D gene: NA; CDR3 protein: CASSQVGSYNYGYTF; CDR3 DNA: TGCGCCAGCAGCCAAGTCGGGTCGTATAACTATGGCTACACCTTC
J gene: TRBJ1-2; clone size: NA; V gene: TRBV5-1; D gene: NA; CDR3 protein: CASSLGTVYGYTF; CDR3 DNA: TGCGCCAGCAGCTTGGGGACAGTATATGGCTACACCTTC
J gene: TRBJ1-1; clone size: once; V gene: TRBV30; D gene: NA; CDR3 protein: CAWSVAKGVMNTEAFF; CDR3 DNA: TGTGCCTGGAGTGTCGCGAAGGGGGTAATGAACACTGAAGCTTTCTTT
J gene: TRBJ1-4; clone size: NA; V gene: TRBV30; D gene: TRBD1; CDR3 protein: CAWTPAGTGGLKGEKLFF; CDR3 DNA: TGTGCCTGGACTCCCGCCGGGACAGGGGGCCTTAAGGGTGAAAAACTGTTTTTT
J gene: TRBJ2-2; clone size: few; V gene: TRBV9; D gene: NA; CDR3 protein: CASSVATPWAGNTGELFF; CDR3 DNA: TGTGCCAGCAGCGTAGCTACCCCCTGGGCGGGAAACACCGGGGAGCTGTTTTTT
J gene: TRBJ2-3; clone size: NA; V gene: TRBV4-1; D gene: TRBD2; CDR3 protein: CASSQGGVEAGGPESQYF; CDR3 DNA: TGCGCCAGCAGCCAAGGTGGAGTTGAGGCGGGAGGGCCAGAGTCGCAGTATTTT
J gene: TRBJ2-3; clone size: NA; V gene: TRBV5-1; D gene: TRBD1; CDR3 protein: CASSRITDRIGTDTQYF; CDR3 DNA: TGCGCCAGCAGCCGTATCACGGACAGGATAGGCACAGATACGCAGTATTTT
J gene: TRBJ2-2; clone size: NA; V gene: TRBV2; D gene: NA; CDR3 protein: CASRKDRNTGELFF; CDR3 DNA: TGTGCCAGCAGGAAAGACAGAAACACCGGGGAGCTGTTTTTT
J gene: TRBJ2-2; clone size: NA; V gene: TRBV9; D gene: NA; CDR3 protein: CASSVDSKSGELFF; CDR3 DNA: TGTGCCAGCAGCGTCGACTCTAAGTCCGGGGAGCTGTTTTTT
J gene: TRBJ1-3; clone size: NA; V gene: TRBV7-9; D gene: NA; CDR3 protein: CASSFPLGHTFGNTIYF; CDR3 DNA: TGTGCCAGCAGCTTTCCATTAGGACATACTTTTGGAAACACCATATATTTT
J gene: TRBJ2-7; clone size: NA; V gene: TRBV7-3; D gene: NA; CDR3 protein: CASSFTGVSYEQYF; CDR3 DNA: TGTGCCAGCAGCTTTACGGGGGTCTCCTACGAGCAGTACTTC